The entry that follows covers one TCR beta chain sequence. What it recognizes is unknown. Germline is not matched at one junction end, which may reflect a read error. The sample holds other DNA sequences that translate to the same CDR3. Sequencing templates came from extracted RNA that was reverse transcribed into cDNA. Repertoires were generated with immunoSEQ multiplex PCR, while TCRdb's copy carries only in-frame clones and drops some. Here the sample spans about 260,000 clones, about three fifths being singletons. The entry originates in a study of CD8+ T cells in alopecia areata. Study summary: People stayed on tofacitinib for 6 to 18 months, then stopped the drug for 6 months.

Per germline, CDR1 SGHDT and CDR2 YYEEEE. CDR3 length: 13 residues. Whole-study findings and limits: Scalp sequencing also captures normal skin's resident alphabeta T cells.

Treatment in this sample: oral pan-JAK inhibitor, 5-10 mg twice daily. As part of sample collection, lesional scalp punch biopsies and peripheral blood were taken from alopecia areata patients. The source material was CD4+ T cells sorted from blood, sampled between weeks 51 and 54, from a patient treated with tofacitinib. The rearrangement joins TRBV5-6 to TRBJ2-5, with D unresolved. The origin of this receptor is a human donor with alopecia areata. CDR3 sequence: CASSLGPGETQYF. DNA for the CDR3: TGTGCTAGCAGCTTGGGCCCTGGAGAGACCCAGTACTTC. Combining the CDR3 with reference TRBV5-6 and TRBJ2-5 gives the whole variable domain DAGVTQSPTHLIKTRGQQVTLRCSPKSGHDTVSWYQQALGQGPQFIFQYYEEEERQRGNFPDRFSGHQFPNYSSELNVNALLLGDSALYLCASSLGPGETQYFGPGTRLLVL.